This T cell receptor (beta chain) came from a study of prognosis after radiotherapy for stage I lung cancer. Using two-round multiplex PCR, the authors amplified TCR beta CDR3 from genomic DNA. Primers were specific to each TRBV and TRBJ gene in first-round PCR. Using its own MiXCR run on the multiplex PCR reads, TCRdb lists one record per CDR3 protein. Of fewer than 15,000 distinct CDR3 sequences in the sample, approximately 40% were seen once. Broader study findings: Any tumor specificity that the expanded TCR clones may have had was not determined.

Regarding this clonotype: Its antigen is currently unknown.

Sequencing was performed on PBMCs, taken before or after stereotactic body radiation therapy (not recorded which). This sequence was found in a donor of 50 years or more with non-small cell lung cancer.

In nucleotides, the CDR3 is TGTGCCAGCACCCGGACTAGCGGAACGCAGTATTTT. Its protein product is CASTRTSGTQYF. The rearrangement joins TRBV2 to TRBJ2-3, with 10 bases lining up with TRBD2. Germline trimming cut 7 bases from V and 9 bases from J; bases unmatched to any gene: 4. This CDR3 has 12 amino acids. Germline loops: CDR1 SNHLY, CDR2 FYNNEI.